The 14 T cell receptor beta chains presented below share a single source sample, sequenced in a study of blood T cell repertoires in COVID-19. Here immunoSEQ multiplex PCR was the method, and the copy in TCRdb shows in-frame clones only, minus some. Of approximately 40,000 clones in the sample, approximately 92% were seen once. Specimen: peripheral blood. These receptors all stem from a woman older than 75 with acute or convalescent COVID-19.

This chain joins TRBV28 and TRBJ1-6; D not resolved. V gave up 5 bases and J gave up 8 bases, with 16 bases separating them. Germline CDR1 reads MDHEN; CDR2 reads SYDVKM. The CDR3 is 15 residues long. The CDR3 sequence: CASSLGGLLDSPLHF. CDR3 coding DNA: TGTGCCAGCAGTCTTGGAGGGTTGTTGGATTCACCCCTCCACTTT.

The chain recombines TRBV2 with TRBJ1-2; 8 nucleotides agree with TRBD1. CDR1 is SNHLY, CDR2 FYNNEI, per germline. J gave up 8 bases and V 8 bases, and 10 bases lay outside the gene matches. CDR3 length equals 13 residues. The CDR3 DNA follows: TGTGCCAGCGCCCTGACAGGGGTAAAGGGCTACACCTTC. Translating gives CASALTGVKGYTF.

The rearrangement joins TRBV7-9 to TRBJ2-2; 9 positions agree with TRBD1. Trimming at V came to 5 bases and at J to 7 bases, leaving 11 bases not matched to a gene. The CDR3 consists of 16 residues. Germline V lookup: CDR1 SEHNR, CDR2 FQNEAQ (reference sequence). The CDR3, as DNA: TGTGCCAGCAGCCCTGGGTGGGACAGGGCGTACGGGGAGCTGTTTTTT. This sequence encodes CASSPGWDRAYGELFF.

The J gene is TRBJ2-7, the V gene TRBV7-3; D possibly corresponds to TRBD1 (5 bases). The CDR3 contains 13 residues. Germline lookup yields CDR1 SGHTA and CDR2 FQGTGA. The V end was cut by 4 bases, the J end by 4 bases, with 11 bases between. The CDR3 sequence is CASSYDSAYEQYF. CDR3 coding DNA: TGTGCCAGCAGCTATGACAGTGCGTACGAGCAGTACTTC. The complete variable domain, with remaining parts taken from reference TRBV7-3 and TRBJ2-7, reads GAGVSQTPSNKVTEKGKYVELRCDPISGHTALYWYRQSLGQGPEFLIYFQGTGAADDSGLPNDRFFAVRPEGSVSTLKIQRTERGDSAVYLCASSYDSAYEQYFGPGTRLTVT.

The CDR3 region is CATSDPGTPRDTQYF. In DNA form, the CDR3 reads TGTGCCACCAGTGACCCCGGGACACCTAGAGATACGCAGTATTTT. The chain carries TRBV24-1 and TRBJ2-3, with TRBD1 as a possible D gene (6 bases). With 4 bases removed from V and 5 bases from J, the gap between germline ends came to 15 bases. Germline CDR1 and CDR2: KGHDR and SFDVKD. The CDR3 contains 15 residues.

This clone was seen only once. The rearrangement joins TRBV10-3 to TRBJ1-2; tentative D call: TRBD1 (5 bases). The CDR3 extends over 13 amino acids. With 5 bases removed from V and 5 bases from J, the gap between germline ends came to 12 bases. The germline V gene encodes CDR1 ENHRY and CDR2 SYGVKD. CDR3 amino acids: CAISREGTYGYTF. The CDR3 DNA sequence: TGTGCCATCAGTCGTGAAGGGACTTATGGCTACACCTTC.

CDR3: CASSPGLAGARETQYF. CDR3 DNA sequence: TGTGCCAGCAGTCCGGGACTAGCGGGGGCCAGGGAGACCCAGTACTTC. The gene calls are TRBV3-1 (or the pseudogene TRBV3-2) and TRBJ2-5; TRBD2 agrees at 14 bases. From germline, CDR1 is LGHDT and CDR2 YNNKEL (reference sequence). The CDR3 has 16 residues. Trimming removed 6 bases from V and 5 bases from J; junction bases left unmatched: 8.

This clone was observed a handful of times. The V and J genes are TRBV2 and TRBJ1-3; D uncertain. The CDR3 contains 13 residues. Trimming left V 7 bases short and J 2 bases short, with 9 bases between. Germline lookup yields CDR1 SNHLY and CDR2 FYNNEI. As DNA, the CDR3 is TGTGCCAGCAATCGGTTACCTGGAAACACCATATATTTT. Its protein is CASNRLPGNTIYF.

The rearrangement joins TRBV7-2 to TRBJ2-5, with D possibly matching TRBD1 (5 bases). V gave up 0 bases and J gave up 0 bases, with 8 bases separating them. The CDR3 spans 15 residues. Germline V gene lookup returns CDR1 SGHTA and CDR2 FQGNSA. This CDR3 is CASSLAGPDQETQYF. The CDR3 region has the DNA TGTGCCAGCAGCTTAGCGGGGCCAGACCAAGAGACCCAGTACTTC.

The genes are TRBV19 and TRBJ2-5; tentative D call: TRBD2 (6 bases). The CDR3 totals 14 residues. V lost 4 bases, J lost 5 bases, and 14 bases lay in between. From germline, CDR1 is LNHDA and CDR2 SQIVND (reference sequence). CDR3 protein: CASSTGGGTETQYF. CDR3 nucleotide sequence: TGTGCCAGTAGTACCGGGGGTGGTACGGAGACCCAGTACTTC.

The chain combines TRBV2 with TRBJ1-3; maybe TRBD1 (5 bases). The V end lost 4 bases, the J end lost 4 bases, and 14 bases lay between the germline ends. Germline V CDR1 and CDR2: SNHLY, FYNNEI. The CDR3 is made up of 15 amino acids. The DNA of the CDR3 is TGTGCCAGCAGTGGGGGCTGGACGGTCGGAAACACCATATATTTT. Its translation is CASSGGWTVGNTIYF. Full variable domain (rest looked up from reference TRBV2 and TRBJ1-3): EPEVTQTPSHQVTQMGQEVILRCVPISNHLYFYWYRQILGQKVEFLVSFYNNEISEKSEIFDDQFSVERPDGSNFTLKIRSTKLEDSAMYFCASSGGWTVGNTIYFGEGSWLTVV.

The rearrangement uses TRBV18 and TRBJ1-6; D gene uncertain. The germline V and J ends were trimmed by 6 bases and 0 bases, with 15 bases remaining between them. CDR1 is KGHSH and CDR2 is LQKENI in the germline V gene. This CDR3 is 17 amino acids long. The CDR3 sequence: CASSLDSQSSYNSPLHF. The CDR3 region has the DNA TGTGCCAGCTCCCTGGACTCCCAGAGCTCCTATAATTCACCCCTCCACTTT.

This clone was counted a single time. The chain is built from TRBV6-2 or TRBV6-3 and TRBJ2-2, with D uncertain. This CDR3 spans 14 amino acids. CDR1 is MNHEY and CDR2 is SVGEGT in the germline V gene. V lost 5 bases and J lost 0, with 7 bases in between. CDR3 residues: CASSENANTGELFF. As DNA, the CDR3 is TGTGCCAGCAGTGAGAACGCGAACACCGGGGAGCTGTTTTTT.

The rearrangement links TRBV6-5 to TRBJ2-3; D perhaps matches TRBD1 (6 bases). The V end lost 6 bases, the J end lost 7 bases, and 17 bases lay between the germline ends. The CDR3 length is 14 residues. CDR1 is MNHEY, CDR2 SVGAGI, per germline. DNA for the CDR3: TGTGCCAGCAGGACAGGCGGTGAGCTCCATACGCAGTATTTT. Translating it yields CASRTGGELHTQYF.